The rows below give T cell receptor beta chains drawn from one sample of a study of long-term antiretroviral therapy in people with HIV. Clones were sequenced by immunoSEQ multiplex PCR, and TCRdb holds only the in-frame ones, with some missing. Of approximately 15,000 clones in the sample, around 89% are singletons; the top ten hold 9% to 15%. The sequencing here drew on unsorted PBMCs, taken 6.9 years after starting antiretroviral therapy. Every receptor here comes from a man between 50 and 59 years old with HIV. The CDR3 runs from the conserved cysteine through the conserved F or W. A D gene is named only where the DNA matches it firmly. Rows give clone size only sometimes, using once, few, many, or a class for an expanded clone.

clone size | J gene | D gene | V gene | CDR3 DNA | CDR3 protein
. | TRBJ1-5 | TRBD1 | TRBV5-5 | TGTGCCAGCAGCTCCGGGACAGGCAGCAATCAGCCCCAGCATTTT | CASSSGTGSNQPQHF
. | TRBJ1-5 | TRBD1 | TRBV27 | TGTGCCAGCAGTTTTGGGACAGGGACGTCCCAGCATTTT | CASSFGTGTSQHF
. | TRBJ2-7 | TRBD1 | TRBV7-9 | TGTGCCAGCAGCTTAGAGGGACAGGGGAGGGACGAGCAGTACTTC | CASSLEGQGRDEQYF
. | TRBJ2-2 | . | TRBV5-1 | TGCGCCAGCAAGGGGCCGAGAAAGCTGTTTTTT | CASKGPRKLFF
. | TRBJ1-1 | . | TRBV9 | TGTGCCAGCAGCGCTTCCGGGACACATGAAGCTTTCTTT | CASSASGTHEAFF
few | TRBJ2-7 | . | TRBV7-6 | TGTGCCAGCAGCTTAGGGGATACAGGGTACGAGCAGTACTTC | CASSLGDTGYEQYF
. | TRBJ2-7 | TRBD2 | TRBV2 | TGTGCCAGCAGTGTTAGGCGGGAGGGCTACGAGCAGTACTTC | CASSVRREGYEQYF
. | TRBJ1-5 | . | TRBV15 | TGTGCCACCAGCAGAGATACAGGGATTAGCAATCAGCCCCAGCATTTT | CATSRDTGISNQPQHF
. | TRBJ2-2 | TRBD1 | TRBV28 | TGTGCCAGCAGTTTCCGGGACAGCGATACCGGGGAGCTGTTTTTT | CASSFRDSDTGELFF
once | TRBJ2-2 | . | TRBV4-2 | TGTGCCAGCAGCCAAGTCTCAGGGGAGCTGTTTTTT | CASSQVSGELFF
. | TRBJ2-1 | TRBD1 | TRBV5-6 | TGTGCCAGCAGCTGGGACAGGGGGGAACTCTACAATGAGCAGTTCTTC | CASSWDRGELYNEQFF
. | TRBJ2-7 | . | TRBV10-3 | TGTGCCATCTCGAGTTCAGATTACGAGCAGTACTTC | CAISSSDYEQYF
. | TRBJ2-7 | TRBD1 | TRBV5-1 | TGCGCCAGCAGCTTGGTAGCCTTGGGACAGGGGGCCTACGAGCAGTACTTC | CASSLVALGQGAYEQYF
few | TRBJ2-5 | . | TRBV14 | TGTGCCAGCAGCCCTGGGGTAGCGAGGTACCAAGAGACCCAGTACTTC | CASSPGVARYQETQYF
. | TRBJ2-7 | . | TRBV7-1 | TGTGCCAGCAGCTTACTAGTACCCGAGCAGTACTTC | CASSLLVPEQYF
. | TRBJ2-2 | . | TRBV27 | TGTGCCAGCAGGGGATGGACCCACACCGGGGAGCTGTTTTTT | CASRGWTHTGELFF
. | TRBJ2-2 | . | TRBV2 | TGTGCCAGCAACCTCGGAGACAGTTACACCGGGGAGCTGTTTTTT | CASNLGDSYTGELFF
. | TRBJ2-2 | . | TRBV19 | TGTGCCAGTAGTCCAACAGTTGGCGGGGAGCTGTTTTTT | CASSPTVGGELFF
. | TRBJ2-7 | . | TRBV7-3 | TGTGCCAGCAGCTTAACTATTTGTGTTGGCAGGAATCCGAGATTTGCTACTTACGAGCAGTACTTC | CASSLTICVGRNPRFATYEQYF
. | TRBJ2-2 | . | TRBV7-9 | TGTGCCAGCAGCCCGGGATGGGCCGGGGAGCTGTTTTTT | CASSPGWAGELFF
. | TRBJ2-3 | . | TRBV7-9 | TGTGCCAGCAGCGCCTCTAGCTCATCGCAGTATTTT | CASSASSSSQYF
. | TRBJ2-7 | . | TRBV29-1 | TGCAGCGCCGGAGGCGGACAGTTCTTCTACGAGCAGTACTTC | CSAGGGQFFYEQYF
. | TRBJ1-2 | TRBD1 | TRBV27 | TGTGCCAGCAGTCCCAGCTTAGCTACGACAGGGGCATTAGGCTACACCTTC | CASSPSLATTGALGYTF
. | TRBJ1-2 | . | TRBV10-3 | TGTGCCATCAGTGGTAGTGGGAACTATGGCTACACCTTC | CAISGSGNYGYTF
. | TRBJ2-7 | TRBD1 | TRBV19 | TGTGCCAGTAGTCCCCGAGCGACAGGGGGTAGCATCTTCCACGAGCAGTACTTC | CASSPRATGGSIFHEQYF
. | TRBJ2-5 | . | TRBV9 | TGTGCCAGCGGGTCGAGGAGTAAAGGAGAGACCCAGTACTTC | CASGSRSKGETQYF
. | TRBJ2-3 | . | TRBV5-1 | TGCGCCAGCAGCTTTCAACCCCGCACAGATACGCAGTATTTT | CASSFQPRTDTQYF
. | TRBJ2-1 | . | TRBV9 | TGTGCCAGCAGCGTAGGGGGGACCTACAATGAGCAGTTCTTC | CASSVGGTYNEQFF
. | TRBJ1-5 | . | TRBV2 | TGTGCCAGCAGTGATTTGGCAGGGAAGAATCAGCCCCAGCATTTT | CASSDLAGKNQPQHF